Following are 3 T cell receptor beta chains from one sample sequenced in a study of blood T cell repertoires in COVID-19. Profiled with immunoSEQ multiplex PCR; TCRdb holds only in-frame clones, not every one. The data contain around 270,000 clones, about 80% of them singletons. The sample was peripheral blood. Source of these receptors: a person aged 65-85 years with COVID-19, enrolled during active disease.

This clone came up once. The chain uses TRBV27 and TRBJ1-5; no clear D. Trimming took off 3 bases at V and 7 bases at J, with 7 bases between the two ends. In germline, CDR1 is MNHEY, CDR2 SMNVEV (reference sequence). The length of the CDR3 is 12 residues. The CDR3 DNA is TGTGCCAGCAGTTTTATGGGCCAGCCCCAGCATTTT. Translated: CASSFMGQPQHF.

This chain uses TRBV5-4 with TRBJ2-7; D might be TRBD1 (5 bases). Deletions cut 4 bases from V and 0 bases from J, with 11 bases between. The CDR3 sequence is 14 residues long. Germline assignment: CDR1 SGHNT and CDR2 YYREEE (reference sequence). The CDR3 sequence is CASSSRQSSYEQYF. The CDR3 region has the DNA TGTGCCAGCAGCAGCCGACAGAGCTCCTACGAGCAGTACTTC.

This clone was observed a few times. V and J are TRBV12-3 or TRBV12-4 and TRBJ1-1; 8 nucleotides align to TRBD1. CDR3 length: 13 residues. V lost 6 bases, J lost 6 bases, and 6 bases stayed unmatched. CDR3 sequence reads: CASRRTGLPEAFF. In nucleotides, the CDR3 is TGTGCCAGCAGACGGACAGGGCTCCCTGAAGCTTTCTTT.